This TCR beta chain was captured in a study of blood T cell repertoires in COVID-19. Turning to the study itself: From the United States, Italy and Spain came samples of acute and convalescent COVID-19. Nucleic acid was either cDNA or gDNA, and it came from T cells, B-cell-depleted T cells, or PBMCs.

Authors' processing steps: Amplifying reference gene primers gave estimates of nucleated cell counts. Using immunoSEQ multiplex PCR, the repertoire was profiled, and TCRdb retains in-frame clones only, with some absent. V, J and clone size were drawn from that table, and D and trimming were deduced from the DNA. Among under 150,000 clones listed, approximately 81% were seen once. The trim removed 4 bases at V and 7 bases at J, leaving 12 bases unmatched. This CDR3 is 16 amino acids long. The germline V gene encodes CDR1 LNHNV and CDR2 YYDKDF (reference sequence). The clonotype comes from a man aged 35-49 years with acute or convalescent COVID-19. The sample was peripheral blood. V is TRBV15 and J is TRBJ2-5; 10 bases match TRBD2. The CDR3 loop reads CATSILGGAGGMTQYF. The CDR3 region has the DNA TGTGCCACCAGCATCTTAGGGGGAGCGGGGGGGATGACCCAGTACTTC. Filled out from reference TRBV15 and TRBJ2-5, the complete variable domain reads DAMVIQNPRYQVTQFGKPVTLSCSQTLNHNVMYWYQQKSSQAPKLLFHYYDKDFNNEADTPDNFQSRRPNTSFCFLDIRSPGLGDTAMYLCATSILGGAGGMTQYFGPGTRLLVL.